These T cell receptor beta chains were read from a single sample in a study of blood T cell repertoires in COVID-19. Only in-frame clones appear in the TCRdb table, and some are missing; sequencing was by immunoSEQ multiplex PCR. Among fewer than 200,000 clones listed, around four fifths were seen once. Specimen: PBMCs or T cells enriched from blood (not recorded which). The origin of the receptors is a woman in her forties or fifties in a cohort exposed to, infected with or recovered from COVID-19 (not recorded which). CDR3s include the opening cysteine and the closing phenylalanine or tryptophan. Each record gives: V gene, D gene, clone size, J gene, CDR3 DNA, CDR3 protein. D genes are given only for firm matches. The size of a clone is reported for some rows only, either as once, few or many, or as a class for expanded clones.

>TRBV7-6|TRBD1|NA|TRBJ1-1
TGTGCCAGCAGCTTAGACAGGGGGTCGGTTTTCTTT
CASSLDRGSVFF
>TRBV5-6|NA|once|TRBJ1-2
TGTGCCAGCAGCTTGGAACAGGTTAGCTACACCTTC
CASSLEQVSYTF
>TRBV5-4|NA|once|TRBJ2-7
TGTGCCAGCAGTCACCCAGGGGTCGAGCAGTACTTC
CASSHPGVEQYF
>TRBV15|NA|NA|TRBJ2-5
TGTGCCACCAGCAGAGATCCTGACACCCAAGAGACCCAGTACTTC
CATSRDPDTQETQYF
>TRBV11-2|NA|NA|TRBJ2-1
TGTGCCAGCAGCTACCGACGGGGGGCAAATCTCAATGAGCAGTTCTTC
CASSYRRGANLNEQFF
>TRBV7-9|NA|NA|TRBJ2-7
TGTGCCAGCAGCAATAGGGGCCAGGGGTACGAGCAGTACTTC
CASSNRGQGYEQYF
>TRBV2|TRBD2|once|TRBJ2-3
TGTGCCAGCAGACCCGGACTAGCGGGAGGGCCGGTGGATACGCAGTATTTT
CASRPGLAGGPVDTQYF
>TRBV7-9|TRBD2|NA|TRBJ2-1
TGTGCCAGCAGCTATTCTAGCGGGAGGGGCAATGAGCAGTTCTTC
CASSYSSGRGNEQFF
>TRBV9|NA|NA|TRBJ1-3
TGTGCCAGCAGCACGAGCGCGGGGAGCTCTGGAAACACCATATATTTT
CASSTSAGSSGNTIYF
>TRBV9|TRBD1|NA|TRBJ1-6
TGTGCCAGCAGCCCCCGGGACAGGCGGAATTCACCCCTCCACTTT
CASSPRDRRNSPLHF
>TRBV2|NA|NA|TRBJ1-5
TGTGCCAGCGGGGCGGGGCTCGGGAGCAATCAGCCCCAGCATTTT
CASGAGLGSNQPQHF
>TRBV30|TRBD1|few|TRBJ1-4
TGTGCCTGGAGTCGGACAGGGGGTTTTGAAAAACTGTTTTTT
CAWSRTGGFEKLFF
>TRBV7-6|TRBD2|NA|TRBJ2-2
TGTGCCAGCAGCTTAGAAGGCGGGGGGGCCTTTGCCGGGGAGCTGTTTTTT
CASSLEGGGAFAGELFF
>TRBV6-1|NA|NA|TRBJ1-5
TGTGCCAGCAGTGAAGCTGGGGGCTATCAGCCCCAGCATTTT
CASSEAGGYQPQHF
>TRBV2|NA|NA|TRBJ1-1
TGTGCCAGCAGGAGCGGTAGGGTGAATTGGGCTGAAGCTTTCTTT
CASRSGRVNWAEAFF
>TRBV7-9|TRBD1|NA|TRBJ2-5
TGTGCCAGCAGCTTCCTACGGGACAGGGGGCAAGAGACCCAGTACTTC
CASSFLRDRGQETQYF
>TRBV11-2|NA|few|TRBJ2-7
TGTGCCAGCAGCTTCGACAGGAGCTCCTACGAGCAGTACTTC
CASSFDRSSYEQYF
>TRBV7-2|NA|NA|TRBJ1-2
TGTGCCAGCAGCGGGGTAACAAGCGGCTCTGTTTATGGCTACACCTTC
CASSGVTSGSVYGYTF
>TRBV6-5|TRBD1|NA|TRBJ1-2
TGTGCCAGTGGGGACAGGGAGAACTATGGCTACACCTTC
CASGDRENYGYTF
>TRBV27|NA|many|TRBJ2-7
TGTGCCAGCAGTCCTCGGGATGGGTCCTACGAGCAGTACTTC
CASSPRDGSYEQYF
>TRBV6-4|TRBD2|NA|TRBJ2-1
TGTGCCAGCAGCGATAGCGGGGGGGCCGGTTCTGAGCAGTTCTTC
CASSDSGGAGSEQFF
>TRBV19|TRBD2|NA|TRBJ2-3
TGTGCCAGTAGTGATAGACTAGCGGGGACCCCTGGAGATACGCAGTATTTT
CASSDRLAGTPGDTQYF
>TRBV3-1/TRBV3-2|TRBD1|NA|TRBJ2-7
TGTGCCAGCAGCGACCGGGGACAGGGGACCTACGAGCAGTACTTC
CASSDRGQGTYEQYF
>TRBV28|NA|NA|TRBJ1-2
TGTGCCAGCAGTACCAACAACAATCATCTGGATGGCTACACCTTC
CASSTNNNHLDGYTF
>TRBV28|NA|NA|TRBJ1-2
TGTGCCAGCAGCCAAGGGGACATTACTGGCTACACCTTC
CASSQGDITGYTF
>TRBV5-6|TRBD1|NA|TRBJ1-4
TGTGCCAGCAGAGGGACAGGGGGCCCTAATGAAAAACTGTTTTTT
CASRGTGGPNEKLFF
>TRBV28|TRBD2|NA|TRBJ2-1
TGTGCCAGCAGTTTCTGGGTAGCGGGAGCCAATGAGCAGTTCTTC
CASSFWVAGANEQFF
>TRBV2|TRBD1|NA|TRBJ1-5
TGTGCCACTGGGACAGGAAGTATGTATCGCAATCAGCCCCAGCATTTT
CATGTGSMYRNQPQHF
>TRBV11-2|NA|once|TRBJ1-1
TGTGCCAGCAGCTTAGAAAGGTCCGGGACTGAAGCTTTCTTT
CASSLERSGTEAFF
>TRBV18|TRBD2|NA|TRBJ2-7
TGTGCCAGCTCACCCTCTAGCGGGAGCTCCTACGAGCAGTACTTC
CASSPSSGSSYEQYF
>TRBV6-4|NA|medium-sized|TRBJ2-2
TGTGCCAGCAGTGAAGAGGTTGGGTTCACCGGGGAGCTGTTTTTT
CASSEEVGFTGELFF
>TRBV29-1|TRBD2|once|TRBJ2-7
TGCAGCGTTTTCGGAGGACTAGCTTACGAGCAGTACTTC
CSVFGGLAYEQYF
>TRBV5-1|NA|few|TRBJ2-3
TGCGCCAGCAGCCTAGGACAGAACACAGATACGCAGTATTTT
CASSLGQNTDTQYF
>TRBV7-8|TRBD1|NA|TRBJ2-7
TGTGCCAGCAGCGAGGACAGGTCCTACGAGCAGTACTTC
CASSEDRSYEQYF
>TRBV19|TRBD1|NA|TRBJ1-6
TGTGCCACTAGGGACAGGGGCCTGAATTCACCCCTCCACTTT
CATRDRGLNSPLHF
>TRBV15|NA|NA|TRBJ1-2
TGTGCCACCAGACAAGAGGGTTTCTATGGCTACACCTTC
CATRQEGFYGYTF
>TRBV9|NA|NA|TRBJ2-3
TGTGCCAGCAGCCCCTCCGGGTCCACTCAGGATACGCAGTATTTT
CASSPSGSTQDTQYF
>TRBV5-1|NA|NA|TRBJ1-2
TGCGCCAGCAGCTTGACTTTTTCTAACTATGGCTACACCTTC
CASSLTFSNYGYTF
>TRBV7-9|NA|NA|TRBJ1-4
TGTGCCAGCAGCTTAGAAGCTGCAACTAATGAAAAACTGTTTTTT
CASSLEAATNEKLFF
>TRBV7-9|NA|few|TRBJ1-1
TGTGCCAGCAGCAGGGGGGAGAGGAACACTGAAGCTTTCTTT
CASSRGERNTEAFF
>TRBV7-6|TRBD2|NA|TRBJ2-1
TGTGCCAGCAGCTCCTCTAGCGGAAGAAGCGATGAGCAGTTCTTC
CASSSSSGRSDEQFF
>TRBV6-1|TRBD2|NA|TRBJ2-3
TGTGCCAGCAGTGCAGCGGGACTAGCGGGAGTGAAGACAGATACGCAGTATTTT
CASSAAGLAGVKTDTQYF
>TRBV7-3|TRBD2|NA|TRBJ2-1
TGTGCCAGCAGCTTAGGTCTAGCGGGGGTTCTTGATGAGCAGTTCTTC
CASSLGLAGVLDEQFF
>TRBV19|TRBD1|NA|TRBJ1-2
TGTGCCAGTAGTGTCGGGACAGGGGGCTTCTATGGCTACACCTTC
CASSVGTGGFYGYTF
>TRBV27|TRBD1|NA|TRBJ2-1
TGTGCCAGCAGGGACCTTGGGACAGACAATGAGCAGTTCTTC
CASRDLGTDNEQFF
>TRBV5-8|TRBD1|NA|TRBJ2-7
TGTGCCAGCAGCGCCTACAGGGGCCCCTTCTACGAGCAGTACTTC
CASSAYRGPFYEQYF
>TRBV14|NA|NA|TRBJ2-3
TGTGCCAGCAGCCAGAAGGGGTTGGCGGCGCAGTATTTT
CASSQKGLAAQYF
>TRBV29-1|NA|NA|TRBJ1-1
TGCAGCGTTGAACCCTACACTGAAGCTTTCTTT
CSVEPYTEAFF